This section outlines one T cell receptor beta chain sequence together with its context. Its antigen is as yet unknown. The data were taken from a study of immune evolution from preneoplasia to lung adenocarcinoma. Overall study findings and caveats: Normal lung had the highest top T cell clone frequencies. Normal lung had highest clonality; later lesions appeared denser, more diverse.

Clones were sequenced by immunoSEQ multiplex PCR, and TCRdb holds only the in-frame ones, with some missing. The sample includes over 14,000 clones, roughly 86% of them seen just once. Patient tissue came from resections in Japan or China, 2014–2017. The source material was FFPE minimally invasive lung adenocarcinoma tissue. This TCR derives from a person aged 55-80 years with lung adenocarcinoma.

The CDR3 DNA reads as TGTGCCAGCAGTTTAAACCAGGGACCCACCGGGGAGCTGTTTTTT. This codes for CASSLNQGPTGELFF. The chain couples TRBV28 to TRBJ2-2; D assignment may be TRBD1 or TRBD2 (5 bases each). The CDR3 length is 15 residues. Germline CDR1 MDHEN, CDR2 SYDVKM. The V gene lost 2 bases and the J gene lost 4 bases, with 11 bases spanning the gap.